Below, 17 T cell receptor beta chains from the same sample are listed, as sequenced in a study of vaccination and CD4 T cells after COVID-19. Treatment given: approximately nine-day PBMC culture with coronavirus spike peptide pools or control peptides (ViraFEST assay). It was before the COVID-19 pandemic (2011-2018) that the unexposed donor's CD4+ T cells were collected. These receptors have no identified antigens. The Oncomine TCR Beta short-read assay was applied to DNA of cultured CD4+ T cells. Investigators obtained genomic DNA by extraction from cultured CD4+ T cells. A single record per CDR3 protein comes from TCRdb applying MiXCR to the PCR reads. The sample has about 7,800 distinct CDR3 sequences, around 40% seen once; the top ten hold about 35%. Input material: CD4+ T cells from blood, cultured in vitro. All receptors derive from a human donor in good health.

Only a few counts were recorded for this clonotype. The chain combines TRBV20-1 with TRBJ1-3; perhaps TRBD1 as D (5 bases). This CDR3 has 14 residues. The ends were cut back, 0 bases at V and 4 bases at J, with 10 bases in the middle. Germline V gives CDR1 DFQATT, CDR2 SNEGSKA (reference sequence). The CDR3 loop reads CSARDEGSGNTIYF. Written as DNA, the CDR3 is TGCAGTGCTAGAGATGAGGGGAGCGGAAACACCATATATTTT.

The CDR3 loop reads CASSFGPLRGGRLNTEAFF. In nucleotides, the CDR3 is TGTGCCAGCAGTTTTGGACCTCTCAGGGGCGGGAGATTGAACACTGAAGCTTTCTTT. This chain connects TRBV28 to TRBJ1-1; maybe TRBD1 (6 bases). Looked up from germline, CDR1 is MDHEN and CDR2 is SYDVKM. Trimming took 3 bases from V and 0 from J, leaving 23 bases between them. The CDR3 extends over 19 amino acids.

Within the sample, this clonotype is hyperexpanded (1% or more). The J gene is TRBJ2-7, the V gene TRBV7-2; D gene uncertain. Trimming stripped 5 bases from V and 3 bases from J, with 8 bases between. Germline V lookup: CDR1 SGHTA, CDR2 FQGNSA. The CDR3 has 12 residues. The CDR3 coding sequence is TGTGCCAGCAGCGTCATTTACTACGAGCAGTACTTC. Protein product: CASSVIYYEQYF.

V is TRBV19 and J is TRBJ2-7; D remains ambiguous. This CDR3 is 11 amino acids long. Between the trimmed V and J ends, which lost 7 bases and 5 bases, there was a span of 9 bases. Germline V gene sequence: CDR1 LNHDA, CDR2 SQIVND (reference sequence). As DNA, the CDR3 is TGTGCCAGTAAACAAGGCCACGAGCAGTACTTC. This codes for CASKQGHEQYF.

Here the CDR3 reads CASSLEVRGIGNTIYF. The CDR3 DNA is TGTGCCAGCAGCTTAGAGGTCAGGGGTATCGGAAACACCATATATTTT. This chain links TRBV7-2 with TRBJ1-3, with D perhaps matching TRBD1 (6 bases). With 1 base removed from V and 4 bases from J, the gap between germline ends came to 14 bases. CDR3 length: 16 residues. The germline CDR1 and CDR2 sequences are SGHTA and FQGNSA.

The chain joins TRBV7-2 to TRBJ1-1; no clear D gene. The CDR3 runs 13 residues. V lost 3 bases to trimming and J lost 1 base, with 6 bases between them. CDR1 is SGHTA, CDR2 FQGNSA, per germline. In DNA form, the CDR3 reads TGTGCCAGCAGCTTGAGACAGAACACTGAAGCTTTCTTT. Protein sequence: CASSLRQNTEAFF.

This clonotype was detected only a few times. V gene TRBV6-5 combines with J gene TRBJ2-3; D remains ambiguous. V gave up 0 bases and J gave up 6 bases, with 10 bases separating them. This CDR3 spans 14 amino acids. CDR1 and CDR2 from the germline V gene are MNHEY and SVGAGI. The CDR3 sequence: CASSYSFNTDTQYF. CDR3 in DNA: TGTGCCAGCAGTTACTCGTTTAACACGGATACGCAGTATTTT.

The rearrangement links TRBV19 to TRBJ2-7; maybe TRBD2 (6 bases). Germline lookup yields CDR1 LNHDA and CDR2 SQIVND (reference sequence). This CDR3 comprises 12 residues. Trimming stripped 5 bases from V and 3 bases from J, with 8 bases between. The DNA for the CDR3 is TGTGCCAGTAGTCACGGGAGCTACGAGCAGTACTTC. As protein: CASSHGSYEQYF. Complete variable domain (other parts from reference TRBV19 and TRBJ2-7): DGGITQSPKYLFRKEGQNVTLSCEQNLNHDAMYWYRQDPGQGLRLIYYSQIVNDFQKGDIAEGYSVSREKKESFPLTVTSAQKNPTAFYLCASSHGSYEQYFGPGTRLTVT.

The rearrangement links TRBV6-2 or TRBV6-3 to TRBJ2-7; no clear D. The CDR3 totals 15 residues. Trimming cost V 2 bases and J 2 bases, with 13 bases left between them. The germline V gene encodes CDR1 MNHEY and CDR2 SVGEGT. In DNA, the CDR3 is TGTGCCAGCAGTTACGTCCTCCAGCTCACCTACGAGCAGTACTTC. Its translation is CASSYVLQLTYEQYF.

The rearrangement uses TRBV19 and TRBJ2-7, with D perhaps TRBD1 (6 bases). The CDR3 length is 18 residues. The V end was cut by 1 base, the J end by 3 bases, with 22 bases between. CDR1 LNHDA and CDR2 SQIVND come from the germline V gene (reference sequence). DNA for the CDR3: TGTGCCAGTAGTATAGGCCCGAGGGCAGGGGAAGCCTACTACGAGCAGTACTTC. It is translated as CASSIGPRAGEAYYEQYF.

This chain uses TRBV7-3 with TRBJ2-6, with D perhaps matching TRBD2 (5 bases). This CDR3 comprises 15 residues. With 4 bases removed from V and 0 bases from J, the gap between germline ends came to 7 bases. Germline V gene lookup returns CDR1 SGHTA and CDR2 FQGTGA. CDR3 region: CASSSGSSGANVLTF. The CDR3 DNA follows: TGTGCCAGCAGCTCGGGGAGCTCTGGGGCCAACGTCCTGACTTTC.

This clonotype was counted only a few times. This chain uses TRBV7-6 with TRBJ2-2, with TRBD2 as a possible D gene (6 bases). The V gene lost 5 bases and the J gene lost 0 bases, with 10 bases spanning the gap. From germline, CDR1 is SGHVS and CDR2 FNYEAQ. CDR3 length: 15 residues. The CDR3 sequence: CASSGRGSNTGELFF. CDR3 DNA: TGTGCCAGCAGCGGGCGGGGCTCGAACACCGGGGAGCTGTTTTTT. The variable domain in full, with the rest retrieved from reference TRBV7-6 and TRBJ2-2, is GAGVSQSPRYKVTKRGQDVALRCDPISGHVSLYWYRQALGQGPEFLTYFNYEAQQDKSGLPNDRFSAERPEGSISTLTIQRTEQRDSAMYRCASSGRGSNTGELFFGEGSRLTVL.

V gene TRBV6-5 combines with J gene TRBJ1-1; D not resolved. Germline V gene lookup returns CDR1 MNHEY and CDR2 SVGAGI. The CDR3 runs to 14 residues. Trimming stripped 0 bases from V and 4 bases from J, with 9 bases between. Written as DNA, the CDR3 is TGTGCCAGCAGTTACTCAAGGGCTGGCACTGAAGCTTTCTTT. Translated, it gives CASSYSRAGTEAFF.

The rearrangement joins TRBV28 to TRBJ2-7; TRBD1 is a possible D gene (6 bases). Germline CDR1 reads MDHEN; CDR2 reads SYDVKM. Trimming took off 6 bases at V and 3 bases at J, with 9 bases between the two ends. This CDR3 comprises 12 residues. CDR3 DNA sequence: TGTGCCAGCAGAAGAGGGGGCTACGAGCAGTACTTC. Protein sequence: CASRRGGYEQYF. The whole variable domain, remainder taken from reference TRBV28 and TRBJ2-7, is DVKVTQSSRYLVKRTGEKVFLECVQDMDHENMFWYRQDPGLGLRLIYFSYDVKMKEKGDIPEGYSVSREKKERFSLILESASTNQTSMYLCASRRGGYEQYFGPGTRLTVT.

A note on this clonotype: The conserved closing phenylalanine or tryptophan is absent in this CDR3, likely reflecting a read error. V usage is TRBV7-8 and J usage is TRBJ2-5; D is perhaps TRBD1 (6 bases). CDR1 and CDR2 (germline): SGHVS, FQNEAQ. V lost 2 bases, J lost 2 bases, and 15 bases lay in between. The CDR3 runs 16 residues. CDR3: CASSLTRTVLQETQYY. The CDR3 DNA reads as TGTGCCAGCAGCTTAACGCGGACAGTCTTACAAGAGACCCAGTACTAC.

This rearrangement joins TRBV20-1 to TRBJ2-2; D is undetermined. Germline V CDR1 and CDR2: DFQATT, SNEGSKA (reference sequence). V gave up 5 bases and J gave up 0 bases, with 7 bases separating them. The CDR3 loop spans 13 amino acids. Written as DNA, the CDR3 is TGCAGTGCTGAACGGACGAACACCGGGGAGCTGTTTTTT. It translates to CSAERTNTGELFF.

Here the CDR3 DNA reads TGCGCCAGCAGCTGGGAGACAGGGGAAGGGTCACCCCTCCACTTT. This gives the protein CASSWETGEGSPLHF. This chain uses TRBV5-1 with TRBJ1-6; 8 bases match TRBD1. This CDR3 contains 15 residues. Unmatched junction bases numbered 9, after V lost 3 bases and J lost 10 bases. Germline V gene data show CDR1 as SGHRS and CDR2 as YFSETQ.